This TCR beta chain was identified in a study of glioma-infiltrating T cells. Study results and caveats: Very few CDR3 sequences were shared between tissue and blood. Gliomas, especially low-grade, showed above-expected tissue-blood divergence; non-neoplastic patients showed below.

The iRepertoire nested amplicon-rescue multiplex PCR amplified TCR alpha and beta CDR3s from RNA. TCRdb redid the calling of the multiplex PCR reads with MiXCR, one entry per CDR3 protein. The sample contains 100,000 to 150,000 distinct CDR3 sequences, about 23% of which appear only once. The CDR3 extends over 12 amino acids. The germline V gene has CDR1 MDHEN and CDR2 SYDVKM. Trimming took 4 bases from V and 5 from J, leaving 9 bases between them. This clonotype was seen at least ten times. Its antigen is unknown. V and J are TRBV28 and TRBJ2-7; tentatively, D is TRBD2 (5 bases). The specimen was glioma tissue, nonneoplastic brain tissue, or PBMCs (not recorded which). The TCR was taken from a human donor with low-grade glioma or glioblastoma, undergoing nonglioma brain surgery, or in good health (not recorded which). The chain's CDR3 is CASSSGVNEQYF. CDR3 coding DNA: TGTGCCAGCAGTTCCGGGGTCAACGAGCAGTACTTC.